What follows are 12 T cell receptor beta chains derived from one specimen sequenced in a study of monozygotic twins with inflammatory bowel disease. TCRdb re-called the 5' RACE reads; one entry per CDR3 protein, DNA not given. The sample features about 380,000 distinct CDR3 sequences, with around 2.6% in its top ten. The sequencing sample was made of blood. The receptor source for this set is a human donor with ulcerative colitis or Crohn's disease, or a healthy co-twin of an affected twin (not recorded which).

The rearrangement links TRBV11-2 to TRBJ2-7; TCRdb's D gene call, TRBD1, goes unchecked for lack of DNA. The CDR3 is 15 amino acids. Per germline, CDR1 SGHAT and CDR2 FQNNGV. The CDR3 spells CASSLGRDRVHEQYF. The full variable domain, its missing parts supplied by reference TRBV11-2 and TRBJ2-7, is EAGVAQSPRYKIIEKRQSVAFWCNPISGHATLYWYQQILGQGPKLLIQFQNNGVVDDSQLPKDRFSAERLKGVDSTLKIQPAKLEDSAVYLCASSLGRDRVHEQYFGPGTRLTVT.

This chain's CDR3 is CASSLVGQNYEQYF. This chain connects TRBV12-3 or TRBV12-4 to TRBJ2-7; lacking DNA, the TRBD1 call made by TCRdb goes unchecked. The CDR3 has 14 amino acids.

J is TRBJ2-2 and V is TRBV20-1. The germline CDR1 and CDR2 sequences are DFQATT and SNEGSKA (reference sequence). This CDR3 comprises 13 residues. The CDR3 reads CSAVWTSTGELFF.

The chain couples TRBV2 to TRBJ2-7. CDR1 is SNHLY, CDR2 FYNNEI, per germline. The CDR3 consists of 14 residues. This CDR3 is CASSLAGILYEQYF.

J is TRBJ2-2 and V is TRBV5-4; TCRdb indicates TRBD1, and absent DNA this call remains unverified. The germline CDR1 and CDR2 sequences are SGHNT and YYREEE (reference sequence). The CDR3 has 16 amino acids. CDR3 in amino acids: CASSLQGSSNTGELFF.

Here the CDR3 reads CSARGQGRYNEQYF. The rearrangement links TRBV20-1 to TRBJ2-7; TCRdb proposes TRBD1, but this gene call is untestable without DNA. The CDR3 has 14 residues. Germline loops: CDR1 DFQATT, CDR2 SNEGSKA (reference sequence).

V gene TRBV28 combines with J gene TRBJ2-5; TCRdb's D call, TRBD1, is unchecked because there is no DNA. CDR1 and CDR2 (germline): MDHEN, SYDVKM. The CDR3 is 14 amino acids. The CDR3 here is CAGQGQGTAETQYF.

The chain combines TRBV5-5 with TRBJ2-7; TCRdb selects TRBD1, and the lack of DNA leaves this call unchecked. Germline lookup yields CDR1 SGHKS and CDR2 YYEKEE (reference sequence). This CDR3 is 14 amino acids long. This CDR3 reads CASSRQGVTYEQYF.

This chain connects TRBV3-1 to TRBJ2-7; without DNA, the TCRdb call of TRBD1 cannot be checked. CDR3 size: 15 residues. Germline loops: CDR1 LGHDT, CDR2 YNNKEL (reference sequence). CDR3: CASSQGPLGDYEQYF.

The chain employs TRBV18 and TRBJ1-5. This CDR3 contains 14 residues. Germline V gene sequence: CDR1 KGHSH, CDR2 LQKENI. The CDR3 protein is CASSPAGGNQPQHF.

The chain has TRBV7-9 and TRBJ2-3; no DNA is available, so the TRBD1 call from TCRdb remains unchecked. The germline V gene has CDR1 SEHNR and CDR2 FQNEAQ (reference sequence). This CDR3 is 11 amino acids long. CDR3 amino acids: CASSRSGTPYF.

The chain employs TRBV24-1 and TRBJ2-3; TCRdb picks TRBD1, but there is no DNA to check that call. This CDR3 is built from 13 residues. CDR1 and CDR2 from the germline V gene are KGHDR and SFDVKD. The CDR3 is CATRQGAVDTQYF.